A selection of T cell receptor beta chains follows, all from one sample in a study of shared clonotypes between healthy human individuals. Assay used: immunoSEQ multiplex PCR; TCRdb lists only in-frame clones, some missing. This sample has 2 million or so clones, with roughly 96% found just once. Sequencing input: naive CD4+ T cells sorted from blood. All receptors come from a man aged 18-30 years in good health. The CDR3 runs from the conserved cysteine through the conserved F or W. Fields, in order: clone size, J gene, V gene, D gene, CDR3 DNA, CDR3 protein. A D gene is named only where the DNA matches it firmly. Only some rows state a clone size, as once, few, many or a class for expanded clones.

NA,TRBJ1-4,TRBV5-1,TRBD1,TGCGCCAGCAGCCCGTACACAGAGGTGGGGACAGGGGGCGTGGAAAAACTGTTTTTT,CASSPYTEVGTGGVEKLFF
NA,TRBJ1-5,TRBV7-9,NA,TGTGCCAGCAGCCATTCCGGGAGTGTCTATCAGCCCCAGCATTTT,CASSHSGSVYQPQHF
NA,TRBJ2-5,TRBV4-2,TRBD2,TGTGCCAGCAGCCAAGTAGGAGCGGGGGGCCAAGAGACCCAGTACTTC,CASSQVGAGGQETQYF
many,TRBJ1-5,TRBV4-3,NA,TGCGCCAGCAGCCAAGAGTGGCGTAATCAGCCCCAGCATTTT,CASSQEWRNQPQHF
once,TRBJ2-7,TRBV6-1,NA,TGTGCCAGCAGTGAGGATGGTTACCACGAGCAGTACTTC,CASSEDGYHEQYF
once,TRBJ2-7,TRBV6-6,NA,TGTGCCAGCAGTTACCCCGGGACAGAGCAGTACTTC,CASSYPGTEQYF
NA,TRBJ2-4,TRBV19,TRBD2,TGTGCCAGTAGTACGGGACTAGCGGGAGGGACGGCCAAAAACATTCAGTACTTC,CASSTGLAGGTAKNIQYF
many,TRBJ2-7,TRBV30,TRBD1,TGTGCCTACAAGAGACAGGGTAGCTCCTACGAGCAGTACTTC,CAYKRQGSSYEQYF
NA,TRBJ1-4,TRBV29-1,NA,TGCAGCGTCGCCGGGACGGCAACTAATGAAAAACTGTTTTTT,CSVAGTATNEKLFF
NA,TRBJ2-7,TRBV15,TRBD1,TGTGCCACCAGCAGATACGGGACAGGGGCTTACGAGCAGTACTTC,CATSRYGTGAYEQYF
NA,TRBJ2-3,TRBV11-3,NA,TGTGCCAGCAGCTCCACAGATACGCAGTATTTT,CASSSTDTQYF
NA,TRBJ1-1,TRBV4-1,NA,TGCGCCAGCAGCAACCGACAGGTCGGGAGTACTGAAGCTTTCTTT,CASSNRQVGSTEAFF
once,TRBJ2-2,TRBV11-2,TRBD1,TGTGCCAGCAGCGCCCGACAGGGGGGTACCGGGGAGCTGTTTTTT,CASSARQGGTGELFF
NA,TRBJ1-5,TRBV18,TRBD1,TGTGCCAGCTCACTACAGACAGGGACTGGCAATCAGCCCCAGCATTTT,CASSLQTGTGNQPQHF
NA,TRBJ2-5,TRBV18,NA,TGTGCCAGCTCACCGCTACCTCAAGAGACCCAGTACTTC,CASSPLPQETQYF
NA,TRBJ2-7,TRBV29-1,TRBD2,TGCAGCGTTGGGTTGCTAGCGGGGGGCTACGAGCAGTACTTC,CSVGLLAGGYEQYF
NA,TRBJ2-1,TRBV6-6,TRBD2,TGTGCCAGCAGTGGACCGGGACTAGCGGTCTACAATGAGCAGTTCTTC,CASSGPGLAVYNEQFF